This T cell receptor beta chain originates from a study of T cell responses to AZD1222 COVID-19 vaccine (dated by TCRdb to the early 2020s). As for the study more broadly: AZD1222 recipients given second doses at about 4 weeks or at about 12 weeks were pooled, since spike-specific TCR depth and breadth were not found to differ between the two schedules. Enrollment into the trials was organized by age into subgroups of 18-55, 56-69 and 70-plus years, and those subgroups contained roughly 150, 30 and 60 TCR-sequenced participants, respectively. TCR sequencing covered fewer than 250 trial participants: 207 given two doses of AZD1222 and 26 given two doses of MenACWY control vaccine.

Trimmed from V: 4 bases; trimmed from J: 7 bases; junction bases lacking a gene match: 13. Looking up the germline V gene (reference sequence) yields CDR1 LNHNV and CDR2 YYDKDF. CDR3 length: 17 amino acids, cysteine to phenylalanine. Of the read, only the CDR3 DNA is kept; its 51 bases are in frame from base 1. The time point label, read with the paper, signifies: baseline before first vaccination. Vaccinee samples were obtained from the UK trials COV001 and COV002, which included a single-blind randomized controlled phase 2/3 trial of AZD1222 (ChAdOx1 nCoV-19) in healthy adults. Trial participant PBMC samples were collected at day 0 and day 28 after the second dose for TCRbeta chain sequencing. The CDR3 regions of human TCRbeta chains were analyzed by immunosequencing. The authors' analysis ran thus. TCRs in the repertoires were matched against a reference library of SARS-CoV-2-specific TCRs that had been generated with the MIRA antigen-specificity platform. Breadth meant the fraction of unique TCRs that were SARS-CoV-2-associated, whereas depth meant the fraction of total T cells that were SARS-CoV-2-associated. Using the MIRA data, each spike-specific TCR was assigned both to the spike region to which the TCR was reactive and to a CD4 or CD8 class. Log10-transformed breadth and depth values were compared by one-way ANOVA with Sidak's multiple comparisons tests. TCRdb retrieved this table from immuneACCESS and kept in-frame rearrangements only. Not all clones are present; in checked studies, unresolved V genes account for under half, and no reason is known for the remainder. That table is the source of V, J and clone size, and D and trimming were worked out from the DNA. Counted in this sample were around 90,000 clones; roughly 88% of them appeared once. The ten largest clones capture roughly 13% of the sample.

The paper's findings and limits, for the study overall: After two AZD1222 doses, both the breadth and the depth of spike-specific TCRs were significantly higher than at day 0 and than in MenACWY recipients. No day 14 peak-response samples were available, so repertoires were characterized only after the peak T cell response. The 56-69-year group was small, and its depth increase did not reach significance, likely because of low power. Reportedly, close to half of the unique spike-specific TCRs recognized epitopes lying outside the regions that are mutated in the B.1.351 and B.1.1.7 variants. Vaccine-associated CD4 TCRs spanned the whole spike protein, with dominant responses in regions 160-218 and 743-854. Conclusions about previously exposed vaccinees are limited because only a handful of AZD1222 recipients were SARS-CoV-2 seropositive at baseline. Most participants were white British and females outnumbered males, and the authors suggested that clonal diversity may have been underestimated.

Comment on this clone: Its target antigen remains unknown. Base-call qualities are not available, and no considerably larger clone is one nucleotide away.

This clonotype was obtained from an adult in good health. Rearrangement joined TRBV15 to TRBJ2-1, with 10 bases in between that match TRBD2. Specimen: peripheral blood, collected on day 0 of AZD1222 vaccination. The CDR3 in this case is CATSTGGAGGLRNEQFF. The bases read TGTGCCACCAGCACCGGAGGAGCGGGGGGGCTGAGGAATGAGCAGTTCTTC.